A selection of T cell receptor beta chains follows, all from one sample in a study of shared clonotypes between healthy human individuals. Measured with immunoSEQ multiplex PCR; TCRdb has only the in-frame clones, and not every one. The sample includes more than 2 million clones, about 95% of them seen just once. Sequenced material: naive CD8+ T cells sorted from blood. The receptors come from a man younger than 35 in good health. Both conserved end residues are part of each CDR3. Fields, in order: V gene, J gene, clone size, D gene, CDR3 DNA, CDR3 protein. A D gene is named only where the DNA matches it firmly. Size values are once, few and many counts, or a class for expanded clones, and some rows have none.

TRBV19,TRBJ2-7,once,.,TGTGCCACCCAGGACAGTAGCTCCTACGAGCAGTACTTC,CATQDSSSYEQYF
TRBV10-2,TRBJ2-7,.,.,TGCGCCAGCTCCGGGACTCGGCGTAACGAGCAGTACTTC,CASSGTRRNEQYF
TRBV13,TRBJ1-4,.,.,TGTGCCAGCAGCTTGGGGGGCGCAACTAATGAAAAACTGTTTTTT,CASSLGGATNEKLFF
TRBV6-5,TRBJ1-2,.,.,TGTGCCAGCAGTTACACCGAGTCCTATGGCTACACCTTC,CASSYTESYGYTF
TRBV27,TRBJ2-3,once,TRBD1,TGTGCCAGCAGCCACGCGAGCACCGGGACAGGGGTTGGAGATACGCAGTATTTT,CASSHASTGTGVGDTQYF
TRBV5-4,TRBJ2-7,.,.,TGTGCCAGCAGTTTGACCGGCTACGAGCAGTACTTC,CASSLTGYEQYF
TRBV21-1,TRBJ1-6,.,.,TGTGCCAGCAGCAAAGAGTCGACATTTTTT,CASSKESTFF
TRBV27,TRBJ2-6,.,TRBD1,TGTGCCAGCAGTTTACTCAGGGGGACTGGGGCCAACGTCCTGACTTTC,CASSLLRGTGANVLTF
TRBV7-9,TRBJ2-1,.,.,TGTGCCAGCAGCTCGGGCTATGAGCAGTTCTTC,CASSSGYEQFF
TRBV6-1,TRBJ2-7,.,TRBD2,TGTGCCAGCAGTGAGGTGGCTAGCGGGAGCTACGAGCAGTACTTC,CASSEVASGSYEQYF
TRBV5-5,TRBJ1-2,.,.,TGTGCCAGCAGCGAATACACAGGAATCTATGGCTACACCTTC,CASSEYTGIYGYTF
TRBV5-6,TRBJ2-7,.,TRBD1,TGTGCCAGCAGCTGGGGACAGGGCCCAATCGAGCAGTACTTC,CASSWGQGPIEQYF